Following are 10 T cell receptor beta chains from one sample sequenced in a study of T cells in Graves' hyperthyroidism and ophthalmopathy. TCR beta CDR3 region amplification was performed from RNA transcripts. The TCR CDR3 first-round RT-PCR relied on the HTBI primer set. In TCRdb, the multiplex PCR reads were re-called with MiXCR into one record per CDR3 protein. This table has around 450,000 distinct CDR3 sequences, around 16% appearing once. The specimen was blood. These receptors were collected from a woman under 30 with Graves' hyperthyroidism.

The chain couples TRBV2 to TRBJ2-2, with 9 positions matching TRBD1. Germline values: CDR1 SNHLY, CDR2 FYNNEI. Unmatched junction bases numbered 9, after V lost 9 bases and J lost 4 bases. This CDR3 has 15 amino acids. The CDR3 DNA follows: TGTGCCAGTCGGGACAGGGACATACGCACCGGGGAGCTGTTTTTT. Translation gives CASRDRDIRTGELFF.

This clonotype was picked up many times. The chain links TRBV19 to TRBJ1-1; 8 positions match TRBD1. The germline CDR1 and CDR2 sequences are LNHDA and SQIVND (reference sequence). The CDR3 length is 18 residues. J gave up 0 bases and V 4 bases, and 13 bases lay outside the gene matches. This CDR3 is CASSKLPGQDSMNTEAFF. CDR3 DNA: TGTGCCAGTAGTAAACTCCCGGGACAGGATTCTATGAACACTGAAGCTTTCTTT.

This clonotype came up a few times. The chain uses TRBV5-1 and TRBJ2-7, with 13 bases identical to TRBD2. The V segment lost 4 bases and the J segment 5 bases; nucleotides outside the gene matches: 12. This CDR3 contains 17 residues. The germline V gene encodes CDR1 SGHRS and CDR2 YFSETQ. The CDR3 protein is CASSPRTSGSSRNEQYF. CDR3 nucleotide sequence: TGCGCCAGCAGCCCTAGGACTAGCGGGAGTAGTAGGAACGAGCAGTACTTC.

On this clonotype itself: A much larger clone lies a single base off, so this may be a read error. V and J are TRBV3-1 and TRBJ1-2; D is ambiguous. The CDR3 spans 14 residues. Germline CDR1 reads LGHDT; CDR2 reads YNNKEL (reference sequence). V was trimmed by 1 base and J by 5 bases, leaving 11 bases between them. CDR3 sequence (DNA): TGTGCCAGCAGCCAAGGCGTGACCCGATATGGCTACACCTTC. It encodes CASSQGVTRYGYTF. The full variable domain, in which reference TRBV3-1 and TRBJ1-2 provide the parts outside the CDR3, is DTAVSQTPKYLVTQMGNDKSIKCEQNLGHDTMYWYKQDSKKFLKIMFSYNNKELIINETVPNRFSPKSPDKAHLNLHINSLELGDSAVYFCASSQGVTRYGYTFGSGTRLTVV.

This clonotype was seen many times. CDR3 residues: CASSYSRGGSTDTQYF. In DNA form, the CDR3 reads TGTGCCAGCAGTTACTCGCGGGGGGGAAGCACAGATACGCAGTATTTT. This sequence joins TRBV6-6 and TRBJ2-3, with 9 bases lining up with TRBD2. The V and J ends lost 0 bases and 0 bases, in that order; junction bases with no gene match: 1. This CDR3 has 16 amino acids. Germline assignment: CDR1 MNHNY and CDR2 SVGAGI (reference sequence).

The V and J genes are TRBV4-2 and TRBJ2-7, with 7 bases aligning to TRBD1. After removal of 4 bases from V and 5 bases from J, the junction contained 2 bases not matched to a gene. The CDR3 length is 12 residues. Per germline, CDR1 LGHNA and CDR2 YNFKEQ. The CDR3 sequence: CASSRQGDEQYF. CDR3 in DNA: TGTGCCAGCAGCCGTCAGGGGGACGAGCAGTACTTC.

This clonotype was seen ten or more times. The gene calls are TRBV3-2 and TRBJ2-5. TRBV3-2 is given as a pseudogene. The CDR3 extends over 18 amino acids. The CDR3 nucleotides are TGTGCCAGCAGCCCGACTTCCTTAGGAGTAACGGCTCAAGAGACCCAGTACTTC. This codes for CASSPTSLGVTAQETQYF.

A few counts support this clonotype. This chain joins TRBV5-1 and TRBJ2-5, with TRBD1 matching over 7 bases. Germline V CDR1 and CDR2: SGHRS, YFSETQ. V lost 3 bases, J lost 2 bases, and 4 bases stayed unmatched. There are 14 residues in the CDR3. The CDR3 DNA reads as TGCGCCAGCAGCTACGGGACAGTACAAGAGACCCAGTACTTC. As protein: CASSYGTVQETQYF.

CDR3 bases: TGCGCCAGCAGCCAAGATGGCTCTAGCGGCGAGACCCAGTACTTC. Translation gives CASSQDGSSGETQYF. V usage is TRBV4-3 and J usage is TRBJ2-5; TRBD2 matches 7 bases. V lost 0 bases to trimming and J lost 5 bases; unmatched junction nucleotides: 6. The CDR3 spans 15 residues. Germline V lookup: CDR1 LGHNA, CDR2 YSLEER.

This clonotype was seen only a few times. The V gene is TRBV13, the J gene TRBJ2-7; D is possibly TRBD1 or TRBD2 (5 bases each). The CDR3 consists of 16 residues. Germline CDR1 is PRHDT and CDR2 is FYEKMQ (reference sequence). V dropped 1 base and J dropped 7 bases, with 20 bases sitting between them. As DNA, the CDR3 is TGTGCCAGCAGCTTAGCGGGGCTAGCTAAGGTGGGGGAGCAGTACTTC. Protein product: CASSLAGLAKVGEQYF.